A single sample gave rise to the 30 T cell receptor beta chains below, sequenced in a study of cytomegalovirus exposure and HLA in healthy donors. Primers for the PCR totalled 60 Vbeta and 13 Jbeta. Here immunoSEQ multiplex PCR was the method, and the copy in TCRdb shows in-frame clones only, minus some. The sample contains 150,000 to 200,000 clones, roughly 78% of which appear only once. What was sequenced was PBMCs. Receptors originate from a woman in her thirties or forties in good health and CMV-seronegative.

The count of this clone is one. The chain has TRBV7-3 and TRBJ2-3, with 10 bases matching TRBD2. Germline CDR1 is SGHTA and CDR2 is FQGTGA. The CDR3 runs to 16 residues. The V gene end was trimmed by 5 bases and the J gene end by 4 bases; junction bases not matched to a gene: 9. The CDR3 DNA reads as TGTGCCAGCAGCGCTATAGCGGGGGGCGGGGCAGATACGCAGTATTTT. Translating it yields CASSAIAGGGADTQYF.

The chain carries TRBV5-1 and TRBJ2-3; the match to TRBD2 covers 11 bases. CDR1 and CDR2 from the germline V gene are SGHRS and YFSETQ. After removal of 4 bases from V and 2 bases from J, the junction contained 6 bases not matched to a gene. CDR3 length equals 16 residues. The CDR3, as DNA: TGCGCCAGCAGCCCGGGACTAGCGGATACCACAGATACGCAGTATTTT. It specifies CASSPGLADTTDTQYF.

This clone was seen a single time. The J gene is TRBJ2-7, the V gene TRBV10-1; D remains ambiguous. This CDR3 is 14 amino acids long. V shed 0 bases and J shed 0 bases, with 6 bases lying between them. CDR1 is WNHNN, CDR2 SYGVQD, per germline (reference sequence). The chain's CDR3 is CASSESRSSYEQYF. Here the CDR3 DNA reads TGCGCCAGCAGTGAGTCAAGGAGCTCCTACGAGCAGTACTTC.

V usage is TRBV28 and J usage is TRBJ2-7, with 11 positions matching TRBD1. The V and J ends lost 5 bases and 4 bases, in that order; junction bases with no gene match: 10. Germline V gene sequence: CDR1 MDHEN, CDR2 SYDVKM. The CDR3 is 16 amino acids. CDR3 bases: TGTGCCAGCAGTACCCCCGGACAGGGGGCGATGTACGAGCAGTACTTC. Protein product: CASSTPGQGAMYEQYF.

This clone showed up just a few times. CDR3 DNA sequence: TGTGCCAGCAGTTTAAACAGCTATGGCTACACCTTC. It specifies CASSLNSYGYTF. The gene calls are TRBV28 and TRBJ1-2, with unresolved D. CDR1 and CDR2 (germline): MDHEN, SYDVKM. The CDR3 contains 12 residues. V lost 2 bases and J lost 4, with 5 bases in between.

The rearrangement uses TRBV11-2 and TRBJ1-1, with D maybe TRBD1 (6 bases). V lost 5 bases, J lost 1 base, and 14 bases lay in between. There are 15 residues in the CDR3. Germline-derived CDR1 and CDR2 are SGHAT and FQNNGV. DNA of the CDR3: TGTGCCAGCAGCCTAAGGGGGGGAAAGAACACTGAAGCTTTCTTT. Its protein product is CASSLRGGKNTEAFF.

V usage is TRBV7-5 and J usage is TRBJ1-3; no DNA check was done on the table's D call, TRBD1. TRBV7-5 is a pseudogene locus. This CDR3 spans 18 amino acids. Written as DNA, the CDR3 is TGTGTCAGAAGCCCACATGGGCTGGACAGTTACTCTGGAAACACCATATATTTT. Translation: CVRSPHGLDSYSGNTIYF.

The gene calls are TRBV19 and TRBJ2-3, with 9 bases matching TRBD2. CDR3 length equals 14 residues. The germline CDR1 and CDR2 sequences are LNHDA and SQIVND (reference sequence). V was clipped by 4 bases and J by 5 bases; unmatched bases: 4. CDR3 residues: CASSSGGAGDTQYF. For the CDR3, the DNA is TGTGCCAGTAGTAGCGGGGGGGCGGGAGATACGCAGTATTTT.

The chain carries TRBV11-2 and TRBJ1-1; D is undetermined. V shed 2 bases and J shed 1 base, with 14 bases lying between them. The CDR3 runs to 16 residues. CDR1 and CDR2 (germline): SGHAT, FQNNGV. This CDR3 is CASSLNGGSPNTEAFF. The CDR3 DNA follows: TGTGCCAGCAGCTTAAATGGCGGCAGCCCGAACACTGAAGCTTTCTTT.

V is TRBV7-2 and J is TRBJ2-3; tentatively, D is TRBD2 (5 bases). V lost 0 bases to trimming and J lost 6 bases, with 7 bases between them. The V gene's germline CDR1 is SGHTA and CDR2 FQGNSA. The CDR3 has 13 amino acids. CDR3: CASSLARGDTQYF. The CDR3 DNA is TGTGCCAGCAGCTTAGCGAGAGGGGATACGCAGTATTTT.

The chain couples TRBV28 to TRBJ2-3; TRBD2 aligns across 12 bases. The CDR3 has 16 residues. Trimming cost V 4 bases and J 0 bases; bases outside gene matches: 2. Looked up from germline, CDR1 is MDHEN and CDR2 is SYDVKM. DNA for the CDR3: TGTGCCAGCAGTTGGACTAGCGGGGAAAGCACAGATACGCAGTATTTT. It yields the protein CASSWTSGESTDTQYF. The full variable domain, with the rest looked up from reference TRBV28 and TRBJ2-3, is DVKVTQSSRYLVKRTGEKVFLECVQDMDHENMFWYRQDPGLGLRLIYFSYDVKMKEKGDIPEGYSVSREKKERFSLILESASTNQTSMYLCASSWTSGESTDTQYFGPGTRLTVL.

This clone showed up just a few times. This chain uses TRBV18 with TRBJ2-3; 10 bases fit TRBD1. J was trimmed by 0 bases and V by 4 bases; bases with no gene match: 1. CDR1 is KGHSH and CDR2 is LQKENI in the germline V gene. The CDR3 spans 15 residues. CDR3 bases: TGTGCCAGCTCACGACAGGGGGCTAGCACAGATACGCAGTATTTT. Residues: CASSRQGASTDTQYF.

V and J are TRBV7-9 and TRBJ2-3; TRBD1 matches at 9 bases. In germline, CDR1 is SEHNR, CDR2 FQNEAQ (reference sequence). Trimming removed 3 bases from V and 4 bases from J; junction bases left unmatched: 5. The CDR3 spans 15 residues. This CDR3 is CASSLGQGGSDTQYF. Written as DNA, the CDR3 is TGTGCCAGCAGCTTGGGACAGGGTGGATCAGATACGCAGTATTTT.

The chain links TRBV5-4 to TRBJ2-1; 11 positions agree with TRBD2. CDR1 is SGHNT, CDR2 YYREEE, per germline (reference sequence). Trimming took 4 bases from V and 6 from J; bases not matched to a gene: 12. The CDR3 contains 17 residues. The DNA for the CDR3 is TGTGCCAGCAGCCTTTATATACTAGCGGGGGAAACCAATGAGCAGTTCTTC. It codes for CASSLYILAGETNEQFF.

V is TRBV6-1 and J is TRBJ2-3; 7 positions match TRBD2. This CDR3 has 13 amino acids. Germline V gene data show CDR1 as MNHNS and CDR2 as SASEGT. The V segment lost 8 bases and the J segment 1 base; nucleotides outside the gene matches: 3. As DNA, the CDR3 is TGTGCCAGCGTTGGGGGGGGCACAGATACGCAGTATTTT. Protein product: CASVGGGTDTQYF.

V and J are TRBV6-1 and TRBJ1-2, with 7 bases identical to TRBD1. The CDR3 sequence is 15 residues long. Germline V gene data show CDR1 as MNHNS and CDR2 as SASEGT. V lost 6 bases, J lost 3 bases, and 10 bases stayed unmatched. CDR3 in DNA: TGTGCCAGCAGATTAGGAAAGGGGGCCGACTATGGCTACACCTTC. Encoded protein: CASRLGKGADYGYTF.

This chain links TRBV7-9 with TRBJ1-2, with 7 nucleotides matching TRBD1. The CDR3 contains 14 residues. The germline V gene encodes CDR1 SEHNR and CDR2 FQNEAQ (reference sequence). Unmatched junction bases numbered 8, after V lost 3 bases and J lost 7 bases. CDR3 protein: CASSFSDRASGYTF. The CDR3 region has the DNA TGTGCCAGCAGCTTTTCCGACAGGGCGAGTGGCTACACCTTC.

The chain uses TRBV2 and TRBJ1-1; D possibly corresponds to TRBD1 (6 bases). Germline V gene sequence: CDR1 SNHLY, CDR2 FYNNEI. The CDR3 runs 14 residues. V was pared by 11 bases and J by 1 base, with 17 bases between. The CDR3 sequence is CAVVFRGSNTEAFF. The CDR3 region has the DNA TGTGCCGTCGTCTTCAGGGGATCGAACACTGAAGCTTTCTTT. Full variable domain (rest looked up from reference TRBV2 and TRBJ1-1): EPEVTQTPSHQVTQMGQEVILRCVPISNHLYFYWYRQILGQKVEFLVSFYNNEISEKSEIFDDQFSVERPDGSNFTLKIRSTKLEDSAMYFCAVVFRGSNTEAFFGQGTRLTVV.

The V call is TRBV7-9, the J call TRBJ1-2; D call uncertain. Germline V gene sequence: CDR1 SEHNR, CDR2 FQNEAQ (reference sequence). The ends were cut back, 4 bases at V and 5 bases at J, with 5 bases in the middle. The CDR3 sequence is 11 residues long. The DNA for the CDR3 is TGTGCCAGCAGCTCGGGGTATGGCTACACCTTC. The encoded protein is CASSSGYGYTF.

The chain employs TRBV25-1 and TRBJ1-5, with a possible D match to TRBD1 (5 bases). V lost 11 bases, J lost 1 base, and 18 bases lay in between. The CDR3 consists of 15 residues. Germline CDR1 reads MGHDK; CDR2 reads SYGVNS. CDR3 amino acids: CASREGGVSNQPQHF. The CDR3, as DNA: TGTGCCTCAAGGGAGGGAGGGGTCAGCAATCAGCCCCAGCATTTT.

This rearrangement joins TRBV5-6 to TRBJ1-2, with D perhaps matching TRBD1 (6 bases). Trimming took off 4 bases at V and 1 base at J, with 14 bases between the two ends. This CDR3 is built from 15 residues. Germline CDR1 reads SGHDT; CDR2 reads YYEEEE. The CDR3 loop reads CASSTGRGNNYGYTF. CDR3 coding DNA: TGTGCCAGCAGCACAGGCAGGGGAAATAACTATGGCTACACCTTC.

This chain connects TRBV2 to TRBJ2-5, with TRBD2 as a possible D gene (6 bases). The V gene lost 5 bases and the J gene lost 0 bases, with 7 bases spanning the gap. The CDR3 is 13 residues long. Germline V CDR1 and CDR2: SNHLY, FYNNEI. The DNA of the CDR3 is TGTGCCAGCAGTAGGGACTACCAAGAGACCCAGTACTTC. Encoded protein: CASSRDYQETQYF.

V gene TRBV5-1 combines with J gene TRBJ1-6; D possibly corresponds to TRBD1 (6 bases). V shed 0 bases and J shed 10 bases, with 17 bases lying between them. There are 16 residues in the CDR3. The germline V gene encodes CDR1 SGHRS and CDR2 YFSETQ. CDR3 sequence: CASSLVGISGDSPLHF. In DNA form, the CDR3 reads TGCGCCAGCAGCTTGGTGGGGATTTCAGGGGACTCACCCCTCCACTTT. The complete variable domain, with remaining parts taken from reference TRBV5-1 and TRBJ1-6, reads KAGVTQTPRYLIKTRGQQVTLSCSPISGHRSVSWYQQTPGQGLQFLFEYFSETQRNKGNFPGRFSGRQFSNSRSEMNVSTLELGDSALYLCASSLVGISGDSPLHFGNGTRLTVT.

The chain links TRBV10-2 to TRBJ2-1, with 15 bases matching TRBD2. The V gene's germline CDR1 is WSHSY and CDR2 SAAADI. V dropped 2 bases and J dropped 5; count of bases not matched to a gene: 1. CDR3 size: 16 residues. The CDR3 loop reads CASSEGTSGGNNEQFF. As DNA, the CDR3 is TGCGCCAGCAGTGAGGGGACTAGCGGGGGGAACAATGAGCAGTTCTTC.

This clone showed up just once. V gene TRBV19 combines with J gene TRBJ2-4; 10 bases map to TRBD1. The ends lost 7 bases at V and 6 bases at J; junction bases unmatched: 3. CDR3 length equals 13 residues. Germline CDR1 and CDR2: LNHDA and SQIVND (reference sequence). CDR3 loop: CASTRTGGNIQYF. As DNA, the CDR3 is TGTGCCAGTACTCGGACAGGGGGAAACATTCAGTACTTC.

V usage is TRBV9 and J usage is TRBJ2-1, with 11 bases matching TRBD2. The CDR3 is made up of 15 amino acids. The V and J ends lost 2 bases and 7 bases, in that order; junction bases with no gene match: 5. Germline lookup yields CDR1 SGDLS and CDR2 YYNGEE. This CDR3 reads CASSVRLAGMNEQFF. Written as DNA, the CDR3 is TGTGCCAGCAGCGTTCGACTAGCGGGGATGAATGAGCAGTTCTTC. Drawing the rest from reference TRBV9 and TRBJ2-1, the complete variable domain is DSGVTQTPKHLITATGQRVTLRCSPRSGDLSVYWYQQSLDQGLQFLIQYYNGEERAKGNILERFSAQQFPDLHSELNLSSLELGDSALYFCASSVRLAGMNEQFFGPGTRLTVL.

The J gene is TRBJ2-2, the V gene TRBV27; D is undetermined. The CDR3 loop spans 17 amino acids. Per germline, CDR1 MNHEY and CDR2 SMNVEV (reference sequence). The germline V and J ends were trimmed by 7 bases and 7 bases, with 25 bases remaining between them. The CDR3 loop is CASKDTRQDREGGELFF. DNA of the CDR3: TGTGCCAGCAAGGATACCAGGCAGGATCGAGAAGGCGGGGAGCTGTTTTTT.

The V gene is TRBV6-5, the J gene TRBJ1-1; D not resolved. V lost 5 bases and J 1 base, leaving 8 bases between the germline ends. The CDR3 totals 13 residues. The germline CDR1 and CDR2 sequences are MNHEY and SVGAGI. This CDR3 is CASSEPRNTEAFF. DNA of the CDR3: TGTGCCAGCAGTGAGCCTAGGAACACTGAAGCTTTCTTT.

The V call is TRBV15, the J call TRBJ1-1, with 9 bases matching TRBD1. CDR1 and CDR2 (germline): LNHNV, YYDKDF (reference sequence). The trim removed 2 bases at V and 4 bases at J, leaving 5 bases unmatched. There are 15 residues in the CDR3. CDR3 DNA: TGTGCCACCAGCAGATGGGGACAGGGTGTCACTGAAGCTTTCTTT. Translation: CATSRWGQGVTEAFF.

The J gene is TRBJ2-3, the V gene TRBV5-4; 10 bases are a match to TRBD2. Germline CDR1 SGHNT, CDR2 YYREEE (reference sequence). V shed 7 bases and J 3 bases; nucleotides not matched to a gene: 8. This CDR3 region has 15 residues. The CDR3 DNA is TGTGCCAGCGCTAGCGGGGGCCGGCTGACAGATACGCAGTATTTT. This translates into CASASGGRLTDTQYF.